What follows are 29 T cell receptor beta chains derived from one specimen sequenced in a study of blood T cell repertoires in COVID-19 (dated by TCRdb to 2018 to 2020). Libraries were built with the immunoSEQ multiplex PCR assay. TCRdb mirrors the immuneACCESS table, restricted to in-frame sequences. Some clones are absent from its copies; in checked studies, under half trace to an unresolved V gene, and the reason for the others is unknown. The sample yields some 260,000 clones; about nine tenths were counted once. The ten biggest clones cover over 1.5% of the sample. Input material: PBMCs or T cells enriched from blood (not recorded which). Receptors were obtained from a man aged 35 to 55 who had recovered from COVID-19.

The V and J genes are TRBV18 and TRBJ1-2; possible D gene TRBD1, 6 bases. The CDR3 extends over 16 amino acids. The ends were cut back, 2 bases at V and 2 bases at J, with 15 bases in the middle. Germline CDR1 KGHSH, CDR2 LQKENI. The CDR3 DNA follows: TGTGCCAGCTCACCAAAGAGGGCAGGGGAGAACTATGGCTACACCTTC. The encoded protein is CASSPKRAGENYGYTF.

The chain links TRBV6-5 to TRBJ1-5; tentative D call: TRBD1 (5 bases). Germline CDR1 MNHEY, CDR2 SVGAGI. The CDR3 has 14 amino acids. Trimming removed 6 bases from V and 4 bases from J, with 13 bases in between. CDR3 sequence: CASSGGVGNQPQHF. In DNA, the CDR3 is TGTGCCAGCAGCGGAGGGGTTGGTAATCAGCCCCAGCATTTT.

Notes on this clone: The junction does not match germline at one end; this may be a read error. J is TRBJ1-1 and V is TRBV28, with 8 nucleotides matching TRBD1. Germline V CDR1 and CDR2: MDHEN, SYDVKM. The CDR3 totals 17 residues. The CDR3 DNA follows: TGTGCCAGCAGTTTCACAGGGGGTATTGGTTCGAACGCTGAAGCTTTCTTT. Protein: CASSFTGGIGSNAEAFF.

On this clone itself: At one of its ends the junction is not consistent with the germline gene, which may arise from a read error. The chain carries TRBV27 and TRBJ1-4; 8 bases map to TRBD1. The CDR3 contains 13 residues. Per the germline V gene, CDR1 is MNHEY and CDR2 is SMNVEV (reference sequence). CDR3 in DNA: TGTGCCAGCAGTCCTGCCGGGACAGGAAAAGTGTTTTTT. This gives the protein CASSPAGTGKVFF. The full variable domain, completed using reference TRBV27 and TRBJ1-4, is EAQVTQNPRYLITVTGKKLTVTCSQNMNHEYMSWYRQDPGLGLRQIYYSMNVEVTDKGDVPEGYKVSRKEKRNFPLILESPSPNQTSLYFCASSPAGTGKVFFGSGTQLSVL.

The chain carries TRBV6-5 and TRBJ1-4; TRBD1 agrees at 8 bases. Germline CDR1 and CDR2: MNHEY and SVGAGI. The CDR3 covers 14 residues. J was trimmed by 6 bases and V by 5 bases; bases with no gene match: 5. This CDR3 is CASSTGQGDEKLFF. CDR3 nucleotides: TGTGCCAGCAGTACCGGACAGGGTGATGAAAAACTGTTTTTT.

This clone was seen just once. This chain joins TRBV15 and TRBJ1-2; D gene unclear. V lost 0 bases and J lost 8, with 13 bases in between. The CDR3 sequence is 14 residues long. CDR1 LNHNV and CDR2 YYDKDF come from the germline V gene (reference sequence). DNA of the CDR3: TGTGCCACCAGCAGAGATCGCGCGGCCCCGGGCTACACCTTC. The encoded protein is CATSRDRAAPGYTF.

The chain recombines TRBV30 with TRBJ2-7; TRBD2 matches 12 bases. CDR1 and CDR2 from the germline V gene are GTSNPN and SVGIG (reference sequence). The CDR3 has 17 residues. Germline trimming cut 2 bases from V and 5 bases from J; bases unmatched to any gene: 13. CDR3 protein: CAWSIRTSGMLWHEQYF. The CDR3 DNA follows: TGTGCCTGGAGTATAAGGACTAGCGGGATGCTTTGGCACGAGCAGTACTTC.

The CDR3 loop reads CASNRVSGRSGVNLYQETQYF. The CDR3 nucleotides read TGTGCCAGCAATCGGGTCTCGGGGAGGAGCGGGGTTAATTTGTACCAAGAGACCCAGTACTTC. This chain connects TRBV2 to TRBJ2-5, with TRBD2 matching 7 bases. Germline loops: CDR1 SNHLY, CDR2 FYNNEI. V lost 7 bases and J lost 0; bases outside the gene matches: 26. This CDR3 is built from 21 residues.

The chain joins TRBV5-1 to TRBJ2-1, with TRBD1 as a possible D gene (6 bases). V dropped 0 bases and J dropped 2 bases, with 9 bases sitting between them. There are 15 residues in the CDR3. Germline values: CDR1 SGHRS, CDR2 YFSETQ. The CDR3 region has the DNA TGCGCCAGCAGCTTGGCAGGGGACGCCTACAATGAGCAGTTCTTC. Amino acids: CASSLAGDAYNEQFF.

The V call is TRBV10-3, the J call TRBJ2-1, with D possibly being TRBD2 (6 bases). Looked up from germline, CDR1 is ENHRY and CDR2 is SYGVKD. V was pared by 6 bases and J by 1 base, with 19 bases between. The CDR3 is 17 amino acids. CDR3 protein: CAISGGVGVGSYNEQFF. Written as DNA, the CDR3 is TGTGCCATCAGCGGCGGGGTGGGGGTAGGGTCCTACAATGAGCAGTTCTTC.

The V gene is TRBV5-1, the J gene TRBJ2-7, with D perhaps matching TRBD1 (5 bases). Trimming stripped 0 bases from V and 1 base from J, with 8 bases between. CDR1 is SGHRS, CDR2 YFSETQ, per germline. CDR3 length: 14 amino acids. CDR3 sequence: CASSLGGRSYEQYF. The DNA of the CDR3 is TGCGCCAGCAGCTTGGGGGGCAGATCCTACGAGCAGTACTTC.

This chain's CDR3 is CASSKRTGEQFF. The CDR3 coding sequence is TGTGCCAGCAGCAAACGGACTGGAGAGCAGTTCTTC. The chain uses TRBV7-8 and TRBJ2-1; D perhaps matches TRBD2 (5 bases). The V and J ends lost 5 bases and 10 bases respectively, with 12 bases between them. This CDR3 is built from 12 residues. Germline CDR1 is SGHVS and CDR2 is FQNEAQ.

This chain links TRBV30 with TRBJ1-2; D remains unclear. In germline, CDR1 is GTSNPN, CDR2 SVGIG (reference sequence). V gave up 2 bases and J gave up 4 bases, with 5 bases separating them. The CDR3 contains 11 residues. The CDR3 sequence is CAWSRGYGYTF. The CDR3 region has the DNA TGTGCCTGGAGTCGGGGCTATGGCTACACCTTC.

This chain connects TRBV27 to TRBJ2-2, with D perhaps matching TRBD2 (5 bases). Trimming took off 8 bases at V and 3 bases at J, with 16 bases between the two ends. Germline V gene lookup returns CDR1 MNHEY and CDR2 SMNVEV (reference sequence). This CDR3 is 15 amino acids long. CDR3 DNA sequence: TGTGCCAGCTCAGTACGGGGTAGGGACACCGGGGAGCTGTTTTTT. Amino acid sequence: CASSVRGRDTGELFF.

This clone came up a few times. This chain links TRBV19 with TRBJ1-4; 9 nucleotides agree with TRBD1. CDR1 and CDR2 from the germline V gene are LNHDA and SQIVND (reference sequence). V gave up 5 bases and J gave up 7 bases; unmatched junction bases: 8. The CDR3 covers 15 residues. CDR3 amino acids: CASSENRGLAEKLFF. The CDR3 nucleotides are TGTGCCAGTAGTGAAAACAGGGGGCTTGCTGAAAAACTGTTTTTT.

The V call is TRBV7-2, the J call TRBJ1-6; no clear D. Looked up from germline, CDR1 is SGHTA and CDR2 is FQGNSA. The V end lost 1 base, the J end lost 9 bases, and 7 bases lay between the germline ends. This CDR3 has 13 residues. CDR3 in amino acids: CASSLVEGSPLHF. CDR3 nucleotide sequence: TGTGCCAGCAGCTTAGTTGAGGGTTCACCCCTCCACTTT.

This clone came up a few times. The chain links TRBV6-5 to TRBJ1-4, with 7 positions matching TRBD1. Germline CDR1 reads MNHEY; CDR2 reads SVGAGI. V trimming: 6 bases; J trimming: 3 bases; junction bases outside the gene matches: 4. This CDR3 spans 14 amino acids. The CDR3 coding sequence is TGTGCCAGCAGCGACGACAGGGCTAATGAAAAACTGTTTTTT. Residues: CASSDDRANEKLFF.

The chain combines TRBV30 with TRBJ2-3, with D possibly matching TRBD2 (6 bases). The CDR3 length is 15 residues. Germline V gene lookup returns CDR1 GTSNPN and CDR2 SVGIG (reference sequence). The CDR3 DNA reads TGTTGTCTCTCAGGGACTCCGACTAGCACAGATACGCAGTATTTT. Translating gives CCLSGTPTSTDTQYF.

The genes are TRBV6-5 and TRBJ2-7; 9 bases match TRBD2. The germline V gene has CDR1 MNHEY and CDR2 SVGAGI. V shed 0 bases and J 4 bases; nucleotides not matched to a gene: 7. The CDR3 has 16 residues. This CDR3 is CASSYSADSGSYEQYF. The CDR3 bases are TGTGCCAGCAGTTACTCCGCTGATAGCGGGAGTTACGAGCAGTACTTC.

CDR3 coding DNA: TGTGCCAGCAGTCCCACGGGGACAGGGCGATCCTCCTACGAGCAGTACTTC. The encoded protein is CASSPTGTGRSSYEQYF. V and J are TRBV28 and TRBJ2-7; 9 nucleotides line up with TRBD1. The germline V gene has CDR1 MDHEN and CDR2 SYDVKM. The V gene end was trimmed by 5 bases and the J gene end by 0 bases; junction bases not matched to a gene: 11. The CDR3 covers 17 residues.

This clone was detected once. The J gene is TRBJ2-3, the V gene TRBV21-1; the table's D call TRBD2 went unverified against the DNA. TRBV21-1 has pseudogene status. This CDR3 comprises 22 residues. CDR3 amino acids: CASSKVGGQRVALCGATDTQYF. CDR3 in DNA: TGTGCCAGCAGCAAAGTGGGGGGGCAACGGGTCGCCCTGTGTGGGGCCACAGATACGCAGTATTTT.

This sequence joins TRBV15 and TRBJ1-2; a possible D gene is TRBD1 (6 bases). The CDR3 is made up of 15 amino acids. CDR1 is LNHNV and CDR2 is YYDKDF in the germline V gene (reference sequence). Deletions cut 6 bases from V and 8 bases from J, with 22 bases between. The CDR3 sequence is CATRLDAGAYGGYTF. CDR3 nucleotide sequence: TGTGCCACCAGACTAGATGCAGGGGCGTATGGAGGCTACACCTTC.

The V gene is TRBV19, the J gene TRBJ2-7; possibly TRBD1 for D (6 bases). The V and J ends lost 4 bases and 6 bases respectively, with 13 bases between them. The CDR3 has 13 amino acids. CDR1 and CDR2 (germline): LNHDA, SQIVND (reference sequence). The CDR3 here is CASSTDRDTEQYF. In DNA, the CDR3 is TGTGCCAGTAGTACCGACCGGGACACCGAGCAGTACTTC. Filled out from reference TRBV19 and TRBJ2-7, the complete variable domain reads DGGITQSPKYLFRKEGQNVTLSCEQNLNHDAMYWYRQDPGQGLRLIYYSQIVNDFQKGDIAEGYSVSREKKESFPLTVTSAQKNPTAFYLCASSTDRDTEQYFGPGTRLTVT.

The gene calls are TRBV7-2 and TRBJ2-1; 7 positions agree with TRBD2. Looked up from germline, CDR1 is SGHTA and CDR2 is FQGNSA. Trimming removed 1 base from V and 10 bases from J; junction bases left unmatched: 10. The CDR3 consists of 15 residues. The CDR3 loop reads CASSLVLQTSQEQFF. CDR3 in DNA: TGTGCCAGCAGCTTAGTCCTCCAGACTAGCCAAGAGCAGTTCTTC.

V and J are TRBV5-4 and TRBJ2-3, with D perhaps TRBD1 (5 bases). V dropped 4 bases and J dropped 0 bases, with 12 bases sitting between them. CDR1 is SGHNT and CDR2 is YYREEE in the germline V gene (reference sequence). The CDR3 consists of 15 residues. CDR3 nucleotide sequence: TGTGCCAGCAGCCTAGACAGTACTAGCACAGATACGCAGTATTTT. It specifies CASSLDSTSTDTQYF.

J is TRBJ2-1 and V is TRBV7-2; 8 bases fit TRBD1. This CDR3 has 15 residues. The V segment lost 5 bases and the J segment 1 base; nucleotides outside the gene matches: 4. In germline, CDR1 is SGHTA, CDR2 FQGNSA. The chain's CDR3 is CASSTDRGSYNEQFF. The DNA of the CDR3 is TGTGCCAGCAGCACCGACAGGGGATCCTACAATGAGCAGTTCTTC.

This chain links TRBV21-1 with TRBJ2-7; the table's D call of TRBD2 was not tested on the DNA. TRBV21-1 is termed a pseudogene. The CDR3 length is 14 residues. The DNA of the CDR3 is TGTGCCAGCAGGGGAGCCGCGGTGTACTACGAGCAGTACTTC. It specifies CASRGAAVYYEQYF.

This chain joins TRBV5-1 and TRBJ2-5; TRBD2 agrees at 13 bases. The CDR3 is 16 amino acids. Germline CDR1 and CDR2: SGHRS and YFSETQ. With 0 bases clipped from V and 3 bases from J, the junction kept 2 bases outside the gene matches. In DNA form, the CDR3 reads TGCGCCAGCAGCTTGGCCGGACTAGCGGGGGAAGAGACCCAGTACTTC. As protein: CASSLAGLAGEETQYF.

V is TRBV27 and J is TRBJ1-1, with a possible D match to TRBD1 (6 bases). V lost 5 bases and J lost 1, with 11 bases in between. The CDR3 has 14 residues. Germline-derived CDR1 and CDR2 are MNHEY and SMNVEV (reference sequence). The CDR3: CASSPGEENTEAFF. In DNA, the CDR3 is TGTGCCAGCAGTCCAGGGGAAGAGAACACTGAAGCTTTCTTT.